This is a list of T cell receptor beta chains from one sample in a study of T-cell reconstitution after alpha-beta-depleted transplantation in children. MiXCR, applied by TCRdb to the PCR reads, yields one record per CDR3 protein. The sample shows tens of thousands of distinct CDR3 sequences, roughly 20% of them seen only once. The sequencing used PBMCs, mostly from graft donor cells, collected 360 days after TCRalphabeta/CD19-depleted stem cell transplant. Source of these receptors: a male patient aged 2 to 9 who had a stem cell transplant for acute lymphoblastic leukemia, so the T cells may come from the graft donor. CDR3s include the opening cysteine and the closing phenylalanine or tryptophan. Fields, in order: V gene, D gene, J gene, CDR3 length, clone size, CDR3 protein, CDR3 DNA. A D gene is named only where the DNA matches it firmly. Only some rows state a clone size, as once, few, many or a class for expanded clones.

TRBV4-1	.	TRBJ2-7	13	.	CASSQESRDEQYF	TGCGCCAGCAGCCAAGAATCCCGGGACGAGCAGTACTTC
TRBV6-2/TRBV6-3	TRBD1	TRBJ1-6	14	.	CASSYGQGASPLHF	TGTGCCAGCAGTTACGGGCAGGGGGCTTCACCCCTCCACTTT
TRBV12-3/TRBV12-4	.	TRBJ2-1	16	.	CASSLVGVGTYNEQFF	TGTGCCAGCAGTTTGGTGGGAGTGGGCACCTACAATGAGCAGTTCTTC
TRBV12-3/TRBV12-4	TRBD2	TRBJ2-1	15	.	CASSPSLTSGSSLFF	TGTGCCAGCAGCCCCTCCTTGACTAGCGGGAGTAGCCTGTTCTTC
TRBV5-1	TRBD1	TRBJ2-7	15	.	CASSLRLDRGYEQYF	TGCGCCAGCAGCTTGAGACTGGACAGGGGCTACGAGCAGTACTTC
TRBV7-2	.	TRBJ2-7	15	few	CASSYPGARGYEQYF	TGTGCCAGCAGTTATCCGGGGGCGCGGGGGTACGAGCAGTACTTC
TRBV5-6	.	TRBJ2-6	14	many	CASSFLPGANVLTF	TGTGCCAGCAGCTTCCTTCCCGGGGCCAACGTCCTGACTTTC
TRBV6-5	TRBD1	TRBJ1-5	15	many	CASSYSGQPNQPQHF	TGTGCCAGCAGTTACTCGGGACAGCCTAATCAGCCCCAGCATTTT
TRBV12-3/TRBV12-4	.	TRBJ2-4	13	.	CASSFSTTNIQYF	TGTGCCAGCAGTTTTAGTACGACAAACATTCAGTACTTC
TRBV21-1	.	TRBJ2-7	16	.	CASSPEGQIGDYEQYF	TGTGCCAGCAGCCCTGAAGGCCAGATCGGGGACTACGAGCAGTACTTC
TRBV6-5	TRBD2	TRBJ2-5	15	few	CASSYSAGGGETQYF	TGTGCCAGCAGTTACTCCGCGGGAGGGGGAGAGACCCAGTACTTC
TRBV4-1	TRBD1	TRBJ2-7	16	once	CASSQVVRGLSYEQYF	TGCGCCAGCAGCCAAGTCGTCAGGGGGCTTTCCTACGAGCAGTACTTC
TRBV27	TRBD1	TRBJ1-2	13	.	CASSLGQGGGYTF	TGTGCCAGCAGTTTAGGACAGGGTGGTGGCTACACCTTC
TRBV20-1	.	TRBJ2-1	13	few	CSAQSLVFNEQFF	TGCAGTGCTCAATCTCTAGTATTCAATGAGCAGTTCTTC
TRBV4-1	TRBD1	TRBJ2-5	16	few	CASSQPVQGDQETQYF	TGCGCCAGCAGCCAACCGGTTCAGGGGGACCAAGAGACCCAGTACTTC
TRBV4-1	.	TRBJ1-4	16	.	CASSRHPQGLGEKLFF	TGCGCCAGCAGCCGCCATCCTCAGGGCCTAGGCGAAAAACTGTTTTTT
TRBV4-2	.	TRBJ2-7	17	few	CASSQPTHSGFGYEQYF	TGTGCCAGCAGCCAACCCACCCACTCGGGGTTCGGCTACGAGCAGTACTTC
TRBV7-9	TRBD1	TRBJ1-1	17	.	CASSLALGQASNTEAFF	TGTGCCAGCAGCTTAGCTTTGGGACAGGCCTCTAACACTGAAGCTTTCTTT
TRBV20-1	.	TRBJ2-2	14	.	CSAREMGNTGELFF	TGCAGTGCTAGAGAAATGGGAAACACCGGGGAGCTGTTTTTT
TRBV9	.	TRBJ2-1	16	few	CASSHGTPRTYNEQFF	TGTGCCAGCAGCCATGGGACACCCCGAACCTACAATGAGCAGTTCTTC
TRBV3-1	TRBD2	TRBJ2-1	15	many	CASSQEPSGSGEQFF	TGTGCCAGCAGCCAAGAGCCTAGCGGGTCGGGTGAGCAGTTCTTC
TRBV5-1	.	TRBJ2-1	14	few	CASSLDRVVNEQFF	TGCGCCAGCAGCTTGGACAGGGTAGTCAATGAGCAGTTCTTC
TRBV4-1	.	TRBJ1-1	17	few	CASSQVGLAGLNTEAFF	TGCGCCAGCAGCCAAGTGGGCCTAGCTGGCCTGAACACTGAAGCTTTCTTT
TRBV29-1	TRBD1	TRBJ2-1	12	few	CSVDGTGNEQFF	TGCAGCGTCGACGGGACAGGCAATGAGCAGTTCTTC
TRBV28	.	TRBJ2-2	16	.	CASSSPLPTNTGELFF	TGTGCCAGCAGCTCCCCTCTACCAACGAACACCGGGGAGCTGTTTTTT
TRBV20-1	TRBD1	TRBJ1-6	13	many	CSARTGVWSPLHF	TGCAGTGCCCGGACAGGGGTGTGGTCACCCCTCCACTTT
TRBV19	.	TRBJ2-1	14	many	CASNEGGILYEQFF	TGTGCCAGTAATGAAGGCGGGATTTTATATGAGCAGTTCTTC
TRBV20-1	TRBD2	TRBJ2-7	17	few	CSARDWPSGSISYEQYF	TGCAGTGCTAGAGATTGGCCTAGCGGGAGCATTTCCTACGAGCAGTACTTC
TRBV18	TRBD2	TRBJ2-1	19	few	CASSPLFGLAGGGMNEQFF	TGTGCCAGCTCACCACTATTTGGACTAGCGGGAGGAGGAATGAATGAGCAGTTCTTC
TRBV24-1	TRBD2	TRBJ2-2	13	few	CATSGGSLGELFF	TGTGCCACCAGTGGCGGGAGTCTCGGGGAGCTGTTTTTT
TRBV10-3	TRBD2	TRBJ2-4	21	.	CAISDPLRLAGGPLAKNIQYF	TGTGCCATCAGTGACCCCCTTCGACTAGCGGGAGGGCCTCTAGCCAAAAACATTCAGTACTTC
TRBV20-1	.	TRBJ2-5	11	many	CSAWDGRTQYF	TGCAGTGCTTGGGACGGTCGGACCCAGTACTTC
TRBV6-5	.	TRBJ1-2	12	.	CASSFSGYGYTF	TGTGCCAGCAGTTTTTCGGGCTATGGCTACACCTTC
TRBV2	TRBD2	TRBJ2-5	15	few	CASSDRGTRGETQYF	TGTGCCAGCAGTGATCGGGGGACTAGAGGGGAGACCCAGTACTTC
TRBV5-1	TRBD2	TRBJ2-5	16	.	CASSRGTSGYKETQYF	TGCGCCAGCAGCCGTGGGACTAGCGGATATAAAGAGACCCAGTACTTC
TRBV6-1	TRBD1	TRBJ2-7	14	many	CASSVDRGRRGQYF	TGTGCCAGCAGTGTCGACAGGGGGCGCAGAGGGCAGTACTTC
TRBV7-9	.	TRBJ2-3	12	many	CASLGREDTQYF	TGTGCCAGTCTGGGGCGGGAAGATACGCAGTATTTT
TRBV7-9	.	TRBJ2-7	14	few	CASSSRHWVYEQYF	TGTGCCAGCAGCTCACGGCATTGGGTTTACGAGCAGTACTTC
TRBV6-1	.	TRBJ2-1	14	.	CASKGGYTYNEQFF	TGTGCCAGCAAGGGGGGGTATACCTACAATGAGCAGTTCTTC
TRBV3-1	TRBD1	TRBJ2-1	16	few	CASSQDLTGGSDEQFF	TGTGCCAGCAGCCAAGACCTCACAGGGGGCAGCGATGAGCAGTTCTTC
TRBV2	TRBD2	TRBJ2-1	15	many	CASSDLAGGGNEQFF	TGTGCCAGCAGTGACTTGGCGGGAGGCGGCAATGAGCAGTTCTTC
TRBV24-1	.	TRBJ2-1	17	.	CATSDSTGSSSYNGQFF	TGTGCCACCAGTGATTCGACAGGTTCGAGCTCCTACAATGGGCAGTTCTTC
TRBV5-1	.	TRBJ2-7	15	few	CASSLVAAREYEQYF	TGCGCCAGCAGCTTGGTAGCGGCTAGGGAATACGAGCAGTACTTC
TRBV11-1	TRBD2	TRBJ2-1	18	.	CASSLATSGRPPYNEQFF	TGTGCCAGCAGCTTAGCGACTAGCGGGAGGCCCCCTTACAATGAGCAGTTCTTC
TRBV6-5	.	TRBJ1-2	14	.	CASSYGSAANGYTF	TGTGCCAGCAGTTACGGGTCGGCAGCGAATGGCTACACCTTC
TRBV4-1	.	TRBJ2-1	18	.	CASSHGSLGRSSYNEQFF	TGCGCCAGCAGCCACGGATCCCTTGGCAGAAGCTCCTACAATGAGCAGTTCTTC
TRBV5-1	TRBD2	TRBJ2-4	21	few	CASSLVSTGSGSAAVKNIQYF	TGCGCCAGCAGCTTGGTTTCGACAGGTAGCGGGAGTGCCGCTGTCAAAAACATTCAGTACTTC
TRBV12-3/TRBV12-4	TRBD1	TRBJ1-5	15	many	CASSQISGGTQPQHF	TGTGCCAGCAGTCAAATCTCAGGGGGCACCCAGCCCCAGCATTTT
TRBV5-1	TRBD1	TRBJ2-5	16	few	CASSLDGTGRLETQYF	TGCGCCAGCAGCTTGGATGGGACAGGGCGGTTGGAGACCCAGTACTTC
TRBV5-5	.	TRBJ1-2	11	few	CASSLFRGYTF	TGTGCCAGCAGCTTATTTCGTGGCTACACCTTC
TRBV12-3/TRBV12-4	.	TRBJ1-2	13	few	CASSPFGAMGYTF	TGTGCCAGCAGTCCCTTCGGGGCGATGGGCTACACCTTC
TRBV2	.	TRBJ2-5	13	few	CASSHSRDRTQYF	TGTGCCAGCAGCCACTCCCGAGACAGGACCCAGTACTTC
TRBV5-1	.	TRBJ2-7	15	many	CASSLHRQGSSEQYF	TGCGCCAGCAGCTTGCATCGGCAGGGTAGCTCCGAGCAGTACTTC